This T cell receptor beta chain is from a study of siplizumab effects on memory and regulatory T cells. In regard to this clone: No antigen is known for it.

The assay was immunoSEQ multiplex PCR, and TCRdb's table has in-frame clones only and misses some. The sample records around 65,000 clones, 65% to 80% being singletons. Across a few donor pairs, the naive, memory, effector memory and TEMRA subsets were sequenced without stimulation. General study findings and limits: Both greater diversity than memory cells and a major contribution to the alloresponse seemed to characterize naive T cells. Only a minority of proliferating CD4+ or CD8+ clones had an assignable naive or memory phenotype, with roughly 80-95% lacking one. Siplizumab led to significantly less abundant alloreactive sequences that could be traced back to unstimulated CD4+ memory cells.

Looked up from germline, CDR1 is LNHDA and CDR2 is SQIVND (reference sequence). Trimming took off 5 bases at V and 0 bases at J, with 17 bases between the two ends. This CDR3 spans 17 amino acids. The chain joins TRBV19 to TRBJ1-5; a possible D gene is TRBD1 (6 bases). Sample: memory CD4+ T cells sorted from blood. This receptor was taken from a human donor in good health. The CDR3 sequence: CASSGRTALNSNQPQHF. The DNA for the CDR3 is TGTGCCAGTAGTGGCCGGACAGCGCTTAATAGCAATCAGCCCCAGCATTTT.